Below are 24 T cell receptor beta chains sequenced from a single sample in a study of blood T cell repertoires in COVID-19. Assay used: immunoSEQ multiplex PCR; TCRdb lists only in-frame clones, some missing. In the table there are under 300,000 clones, approximately 91% of which are singletons. The source material was PBMCs or T cells enriched from blood (not recorded which). These receptors all come from a woman in her forties with acute COVID-19.

CDR3 loop: CARGQYNEQFF. The CDR3 DNA is TGTGCCAGGGGACAGTACAATGAGCAGTTCTTC. V usage is TRBV15 and J usage is TRBJ2-1; 7 positions match TRBD1. This CDR3 has 11 residues. The V gene's germline CDR1 is LNHNV and CDR2 YYDKDF (reference sequence). J lost 4 bases, V lost 10 bases, and 1 base had no gene match.

V usage is TRBV30 and J usage is TRBJ1-2; 7 nucleotides align to TRBD1. Germline assignment: CDR1 GTSNPN and CDR2 SVGIG (reference sequence). The CDR3 runs 13 residues. The CDR3 DNA sequence: TGTGCATATTCTAGGGACAGACCCTATGGCTACACCTTC. Translating gives CAYSRDRPYGYTF.

This clone has just one count. The chain uses TRBV28 and TRBJ1-5; D not certain. CDR3 length equals 14 residues. Germline V gene data show CDR1 as MDHEN and CDR2 as SYDVKM. V was trimmed by 6 bases and J by 0 bases, leaving 9 bases between them. The CDR3 DNA reads as TGTGCCAGCAGAGAGAGTTATAGCAATCAGCCCCAGCATTTT. This encodes CASRESYSNQPQHF.

V usage is TRBV10-2 and J usage is TRBJ2-7; D perhaps matches TRBD2 (5 bases). V was cut by 7 bases and J by 2 bases, with 12 bases left in between. This CDR3 spans 13 amino acids. Per germline, CDR1 WSHSY and CDR2 SAAADI. The CDR3 sequence is CASTYGLAYEQYF. The CDR3 nucleotides read TGCGCCAGCACCTACGGACTTGCCTACGAGCAGTACTTC.

This clone has more than one count but fewer than ten. The chain carries TRBV24-1 and TRBJ1-4; D gene uncertain. Germline CDR1 is KGHDR and CDR2 is SFDVKD. The V end was cut by 1 base, the J end by 7 bases, with 3 bases between. The length of the CDR3 is 12 residues. In DNA, the CDR3 is TGTGCCACCAGTGATTTCGGTGAAAAACTGTTTTTT. Translating gives CATSDFGEKLFF.

V is TRBV11-2 and J is TRBJ2-5; D possibly corresponds to TRBD1 (5 bases). This CDR3 comprises 15 residues. The germline CDR1 and CDR2 sequences are SGHAT and FQNNGV. V was pared by 6 bases and J by 0 bases, with 14 bases between. The CDR3 loop is CASSSILDNQETQYF. CDR3 coding DNA: TGTGCCAGCAGTTCAATTTTGGACAACCAAGAGACCCAGTACTTC.

This rearrangement joins TRBV7-2 to TRBJ2-7; no reliable D call. CDR3 length equals 13 residues. CDR1 and CDR2 (germline): SGHTA, FQGNSA. V was pared by 5 bases and J by 6 bases, with 14 bases between. The CDR3 protein is CASSPYLGFEQYF. In DNA form, the CDR3 reads TGTGCCAGCAGCCCATACCTAGGATTCGAGCAGTACTTC. The variable domain in full, with the rest retrieved from reference TRBV7-2 and TRBJ2-7, is GAGVSQSPSNKVTEKGKDVELRCDPISGHTALYWYRQSLGQGLEFLIYFQGNSAPDKSGLPSDRFSAERTGGSVSTLTIQRTQQEDSAVYLCASSPYLGFEQYFGPGTRLTVT.

J is TRBJ1-4 and V is TRBV2; TRBD1 might be the D (5 bases). V gave up 8 bases and J gave up 3 bases, with 10 bases separating them. Germline-derived CDR1 and CDR2 are SNHLY and FYNNEI. The CDR3 has 13 residues. The CDR3 region is CASFGGANEKLFF. DNA of the CDR3: TGTGCCAGCTTCGGAGGGGCTAATGAAAAACTGTTTTTT.

The chain links TRBV5-1 to TRBJ2-1, with TRBD2 matching over 11 bases. This CDR3 is 15 amino acids long. Germline lookup yields CDR1 SGHRS and CDR2 YFSETQ. V shed 0 bases, J shed 7 bases, and the junction held 3 bases outside the gene matches. CDR3 nucleotides: TGCGCCAGCAGCTTGGCCGGGACTAGCGGAAATGAGCAGTTCTTC. Encoded protein: CASSLAGTSGNEQFF.

This chain links TRBV4-2 with TRBJ1-1; the match to TRBD1 covers 8 bases. Trimming took 4 bases from V and 2 from J; bases not matched to a gene: 6. The CDR3 spans 15 residues. CDR1 and CDR2 (germline): LGHNA, YNFKEQ. This CDR3 is CASSLNRGVNTEAFF. The DNA for the CDR3 is TGTGCCAGCAGCCTCAACAGGGGGGTCAACACTGAAGCTTTCTTT.

This clone was counted once. The chain joins TRBV7-5 to TRBJ1-3; the table's TRBD1 call for D was not verified on the DNA. TRBV7-5 is a pseudogene segment. CDR3 length equals 14 residues. The CDR3 here is CVRSLGQGRNTIYF. For the CDR3, the DNA is TGTGTCAGAAGCTTAGGACAGGGTCGAAACACCATATATTTT.

This clone was counted a single time. One end of the junction fails to match germline, which may point to a read error. The genes are TRBV2 and TRBJ1-1; no firm D call. The germline CDR1 and CDR2 sequences are SNHLY and FYNNEI. The CDR3 contains 13 residues. The CDR3 spells CASRTPGNPEAFF. The CDR3 DNA is TGTGCCAGCAGGACGCCGGGGAACCCTGAAGCTTTCTTT.

The chain combines TRBV29-1 with TRBJ1-1; 10 bases line up with TRBD1. The CDR3 contains 16 residues. The V gene's germline CDR1 is SQVTM and CDR2 ANQGSEA. CDR3 sequence (DNA): TGCAACAAATCTAAAGGTGACAGGGGGCGGAACACTGAAGCTTTCTTT. Its translation is CNKSKGDRGRNTEAFF.

The chain carries TRBV15 and TRBJ1-1; 8 nucleotides agree with TRBD1. The V segment lost 0 bases and the J segment 10 bases; nucleotides outside the gene matches: 13. This CDR3 contains 16 residues. CDR1 is LNHNV, CDR2 YYDKDF, per germline (reference sequence). CDR3: CATSRDRGRGLIRAFF. For the CDR3, the DNA is TGTGCCACCAGCAGAGATCGGGGCAGGGGGCTTATAAGAGCTTTCTTT.

This sequence joins TRBV19 and TRBJ1-4, with a possible D match to TRBD1 (6 bases). Trimming removed 9 bases from V and 1 base from J, with 12 bases in between. In germline, CDR1 is LNHDA, CDR2 SQIVND (reference sequence). The CDR3 contains 14 residues. In DNA, the CDR3 is TGTGCCAGGGACCGGGACAAAACTAATGAAAAACTGTTTTTT. It specifies CARDRDKTNEKLFF.

The rearrangement uses TRBV6-5 and TRBJ1-5, with a weak D call TRBD1 (6 bases). Trimming removed 8 bases from V and 0 bases from J, with 11 bases in between. CDR3 length: 14 residues. Germline V CDR1 and CDR2: MNHEY, SVGAGI. In DNA, the CDR3 is TGTGCCAGCGCCCTCAGGGGTAGCAATCAGCCCCAGCATTTT. It codes for CASALRGSNQPQHF.

V and J are TRBV7-2 and TRBJ1-1, with TRBD1 as a possible D gene (6 bases). Germline assignment: CDR1 SGHTA and CDR2 FQGNSA. The V and J ends lost 5 bases and 7 bases respectively, with 17 bases between them. CDR3 size: 14 residues. The CDR3 region is CASSPYQDSREAFF. The CDR3 bases are TGTGCCAGCAGCCCATACCAGGACAGCCGTGAAGCTTTCTTT.

The chain couples TRBV5-4 to TRBJ1-2, with 11 bases aligning to TRBD1. Trimming at V came to 6 bases and at J to 8 bases, leaving 9 bases not matched to a gene. The CDR3 covers 14 residues. Germline V gene sequence: CDR1 SGHNT, CDR2 YYREEE (reference sequence). The CDR3 DNA sequence: TGTGCCAGCACCGTCGGGGACAGGGGGTACGGCTACACCTTC. Translating it yields CASTVGDRGYGYTF.

V usage is TRBV28 and J usage is TRBJ2-6; 9 bases align to TRBD1. The CDR3 runs 19 residues. V was pared by 5 bases and J by 4 bases, with 15 bases of the junction left unmatched. The germline CDR1 and CDR2 sequences are MDHEN and SYDVKM. The CDR3 region has the DNA TGTGCCAGCAGTCTGGGGGTCGGACAGGGGCTCTCAGGGGCCAACGTCCTGACTTTC. It codes for CASSLGVGQGLSGANVLTF. The full variable domain, rest sourced from reference TRBV28 and TRBJ2-6, is DVKVTQSSRYLVKRTGEKVFLECVQDMDHENMFWYRQDPGLGLRLIYFSYDVKMKEKGDIPEGYSVSREKKERFSLILESASTNQTSMYLCASSLGVGQGLSGANVLTFGAGSRLTVL.

V gene TRBV10-2 combines with J gene TRBJ2-7; 10 bases map to TRBD2. CDR3 length equals 14 residues. After removal of 4 bases from V and 1 base from J, the junction contained 1 base not matched to a gene. Germline V gene lookup returns CDR1 WSHSY and CDR2 SAAADI. The CDR3 DNA reads as TGCGCCAGCAGTGGTAGCGGGAGGTCCTACGAGCAGTACTTC. This codes for CASSGSGRSYEQYF.

This clone was counted a few times. The chain has TRBV13 and TRBJ2-1, with 12 bases that match TRBD2. The V gene's germline CDR1 is PRHDT and CDR2 FYEKMQ (reference sequence). The junction had 5 bases not matched to a gene; V was cut back by 4 bases and J by 4 bases. The CDR3 spans 16 residues. DNA for the CDR3: TGTGCCAGCAGCTCCCGACTAGCGGGGGCATACAATGAGCAGTTCTTC. Translation: CASSSRLAGAYNEQFF.

For the CDR3, the DNA is TGTGCCAGCAGTTACTCACAGGGAGAGCAGTACTTC. It encodes CASSYSQGEQYF. This rearrangement joins TRBV6-5 to TRBJ2-7; D possibly corresponds to TRBD1 (6 bases). V lost 0 bases and J lost 7, with 7 bases in between. CDR1 is MNHEY, CDR2 SVGAGI, per germline. This CDR3 contains 12 residues.

The CDR3 here is CASSAPLASYNEQFF. The CDR3 nucleotides are TGTGCCAGCAGCGCTCCACTAGCCTCCTACAATGAGCAGTTCTTC. This sequence joins TRBV5-5 and TRBJ2-1; D possibly corresponds to TRBD2 (6 bases). V lost 4 bases, J lost 0 bases, and 11 bases lay in between. The CDR3 is 15 amino acids. Germline V lookup: CDR1 SGHKS, CDR2 YYEKEE (reference sequence).

This clone was picked up one time. This chain uses TRBV19 with TRBJ1-5; no clear D gene. The germline V gene encodes CDR1 LNHDA and CDR2 SQIVND (reference sequence). The CDR3 totals 14 residues. V gave up 7 bases and J gave up 7 bases, with 17 bases separating them. CDR3 protein: CASTAVVSGQPQHF. In nucleotides, the CDR3 is TGTGCCAGTACCGCCGTAGTGAGCGGACAGCCCCAGCATTTT. The full variable domain, rest sourced from reference TRBV19 and TRBJ1-5, is DGGITQSPKYLFRKEGQNVTLSCEQNLNHDAMYWYRQDPGQGLRLIYYSQIVNDFQKGDIAEGYSVSREKKESFPLTVTSAQKNPTAFYLCASTAVVSGQPQHFGDGTRLSIL.